Following are 2 T cell receptor beta chains from one sample sequenced in a study of cytotoxic CD8 clonotypes in ibrutinib-treated CLL. Produced via immunoSEQ multiplex PCR; TCRdb's table is partial and in-frame only. The sample carries fewer than 90,000 clones, roughly 84% recorded once. The sequencing used PBMCs, collected before ibrutinib treatment. The origin of the receptors is a human donor with chronic lymphocytic leukemia.

The chain joins TRBV7-6 to TRBJ2-7, with TRBD1 identical over 7 bases. The CDR3 is 15 amino acids. CDR1 is SGHVS, CDR2 FNYEAQ, per germline. V lost 2 bases, J lost 2 bases, and 6 bases stayed unmatched. The CDR3 nucleotides are TGTGCCAGCAGCTTAAGGACAGGAGCCCCCTACGAGCAGTACTTC. Amino acid sequence: CASSLRTGAPYEQYF.

This chain links TRBV9 with TRBJ2-3; the D gene is possibly TRBD1 (5 bases). Germline CDR1 SGDLS, CDR2 YYNGEE. The CDR3 spans 15 residues. Trimming pared 2 bases from V and 2 bases from J, leaving 12 bases between. The CDR3 loop is CASSVQGFPTDTQYF. The CDR3 DNA reads as TGTGCCAGCAGCGTTCAGGGTTTCCCCACAGATACGCAGTATTTT. The variable domain in full, completed from reference TRBV9 and TRBJ2-3, reads DSGVTQTPKHLITATGQRVTLRCSPRSGDLSVYWYQQSLDQGLQFLIQYYNGEERAKGNILERFSAQQFPDLHSELNLSSLELGDSALYFCASSVQGFPTDTQYFGPGTRLTVL.